Each of the 5 T cell receptor beta chains below was sequenced from the same sample in a study of vaccination effects on CD4 cells after COVID-19. Viral peptide pools were used in the ViraFEST assay to expand antigen-specific CD4+ T cells, and sequencing came afterward. Following 10 days of culture, CD4+ T cells were isolated. All vaccine recipients tested negative for nucleocapsid antibodies and had never contracted SARS-CoV-2 infection. Profiled with immunoSEQ multiplex PCR; TCRdb holds only in-frame clones, not every one. This sample yields about 70,000 clones, of which roughly 80% are seen a single time; more than 9% belongs to the top ten. These receptors lack a known antigen. The sample consisted of CD4+ T cells from PBMCs cultured with SARS-CoV-2 spike peptides, taken before COVID-19 vaccination. These receptors all stem from a human donor who received a COVID-19 vaccine.

The chain recombines TRBV6-5 with TRBJ1-1; no definite D call. V shed 6 bases and J shed 3 bases, with 8 bases lying between them. The CDR3 consists of 12 residues. Germline CDR1 and CDR2: MNHEY and SVGAGI. The CDR3 loop reads CASRAIDTEAFF. As DNA, the CDR3 is TGTGCCAGCAGGGCAATTGACACTGAAGCTTTCTTT.

This clone was counted a few times. V gene TRBV9 combines with J gene TRBJ2-2; 9 bases align to TRBD1. Looked up from germline, CDR1 is SGDLS and CDR2 is YYNGEE. J lost 6 bases, V lost 0 bases, and 3 bases had no gene match. The CDR3 spans 15 residues. CDR3 DNA sequence: TGTGCCAGCAGCGTAGACAGGGGGCGGGCCGGGGAGCTGTTTTTT. Its protein product is CASSVDRGRAGELFF.

The chain combines TRBV21-1 with TRBJ2-7; the table gives TRBD1 as D, unverified against the DNA. TRBV21-1 is described as a pseudogene. The CDR3 is 15 residues long. CDR3 loop: CASSKGTGRVYEQYV. CDR3 sequence (DNA): TGTGCCAGCAGCAAAGGGACAGGGAGGGTCTACGAGCAGTACGTC.

The gene calls are TRBV28 and TRBJ1-3, with a possible D match to TRBD1 (6 bases). Trimming took off 7 bases at V and 0 bases at J, with 10 bases between the two ends. Looked up from germline, CDR1 is MDHEN and CDR2 is SYDVKM. This CDR3 has 14 amino acids. For the CDR3, the DNA is TGTGCCAGCAATACAGGGTACTCTGGAAACACCATATATTTT. Translating it yields CASNTGYSGNTIYF.

Details on this clone: Other DNA variants within this sample encode the same CDR3. The CDR3 region has the DNA TGTGCCAGCTCACCAGGCAGCAATCAGCCCCAGCATTTT. Encoded protein: CASSPGSNQPQHF. The chain is built from TRBV18 and TRBJ1-5; unclear D gene. The germline V gene encodes CDR1 KGHSH and CDR2 LQKENI. The CDR3 sequence is 13 residues long. Trimming left V 2 bases short and J 1 base short, with 3 bases between.